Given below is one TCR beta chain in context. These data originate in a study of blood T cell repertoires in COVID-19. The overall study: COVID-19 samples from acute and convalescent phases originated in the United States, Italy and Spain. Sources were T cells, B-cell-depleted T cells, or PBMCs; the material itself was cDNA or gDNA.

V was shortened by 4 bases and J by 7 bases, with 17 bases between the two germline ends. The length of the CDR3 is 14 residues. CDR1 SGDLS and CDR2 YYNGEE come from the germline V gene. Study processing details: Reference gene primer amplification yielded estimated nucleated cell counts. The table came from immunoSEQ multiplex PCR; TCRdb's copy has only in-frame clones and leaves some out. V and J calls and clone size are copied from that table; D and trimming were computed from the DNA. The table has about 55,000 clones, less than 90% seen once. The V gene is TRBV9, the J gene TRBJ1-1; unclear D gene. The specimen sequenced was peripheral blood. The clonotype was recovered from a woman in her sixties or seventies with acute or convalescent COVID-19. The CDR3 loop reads CASSKSSELGEAFF. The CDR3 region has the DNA TGTGCCAGCAGCAAGTCCTCCGAACTAGGTGAAGCTTTCTTT.